What follows describes a single TCR beta chain. The antigen remains unidentified. The sample is drawn from a study of graft-versus-host responses after intestinal transplantation. Study-wide points: Some patients had graft-donor T cell macrochimerism. In their allografts, the ratios of graft-versus-host to host-versus-graft T cell clones were high.

The table came from immunoSEQ multiplex PCR; TCRdb's copy has only in-frame clones and leaves some out. The sample comprises 100,000 to 140,000 clones, roughly 87% of which are singletons, and over 0.55% rests with the top ten. Germline assignment: CDR1 SGHRS and CDR2 YFSETQ. CDR3 size: 13 residues. V dropped 0 bases and J dropped 3 bases, with 7 bases sitting between them. The gene calls are TRBV5-1 and TRBJ2-7; D not resolved. This TCR came from a human donor who was the organ donor for an intestinal transplant. The sample here was unstimulated CD4+ T cells sorted from spleen or lymph node cells, taken before transplant. CDR3 in DNA: TGCGCCAGCAGCTTGGCCGAGAGCTACGAGCAGTACTTC. As protein: CASSLAESYEQYF.